This T cell receptor (beta chain) was sequenced during a study of shared clonotypes between healthy human individuals. Clones were sequenced by immunoSEQ multiplex PCR, and TCRdb holds only the in-frame ones, with some missing. This sample has millions of clones, with about 95% found just once. CD45RO-negative cells were positively selected for CCR7, leaving out terminally differentiated effector memory CD45RA+ cells. The sequenced material came from naive CD8+ T cells sorted from blood. The clonotype originates from a man aged 18 to 30 in good health.

CDR3 DNA: TGTGCCAGCAGCTTTGGGCGGAATTCCACAGATACGCAGTATTTT. It specifies CASSFGRNSTDTQYF. The V call is TRBV7-9, the J call TRBJ2-3; D is unresolved. Germline CDR1 is SEHNR and CDR2 is FQNEAQ (reference sequence). Trimming pared 3 bases from V and 2 bases from J, leaving 12 bases between. This CDR3 is built from 15 residues. The full variable domain, rest sourced from reference TRBV7-9 and TRBJ2-3, is DTGVSQNPRHKITKRGQNVTFRCDPISEHNRLYWYRQTLGQGPEFLTYFQNEAQLEKSRLLSDRFSAERPKGSFSTLEIQRTEQGDSAMYLCASSFGRNSTDTQYFGPGTRLTVL.